The 23 T cell receptor beta chains given below trace back to one sample, sequenced in a study of blood T cells in healthy people across ages. Using a J-beta primer mix together with a sample-barcoded 5' primer, a second PCR was run for about 6 to 12 cycles. From the 5' RACE reads, TCRdb called clonotypes with MiXCR, one entry per CDR3 protein. The sample consists of more than 900,000 distinct CDR3 sequences, approximately 25% of them appearing once. The sample was also linked to a second study, of T cells of mothers and their children.

The sample consisted of blood. The receptors originated from a girl aged 2 to 9 in good health.

The chain is built from TRBV4-3 and TRBJ2-2; 12 bases match TRBD2. This CDR3 contains 18 residues. Looked up from germline, CDR1 is LGHNA and CDR2 is YSLEER. The ends lost 1 base at V and 4 bases at J; junction bases unmatched: 7. The CDR3 DNA reads as TGCGCCAGCAGCCAAGTCGCTAGCGGGGGGGTAGGCACCGGGGAGCTGTTTTTT. The encoded protein is CASSQVASGGVGTGELFF.

The chain uses TRBV4-1 and TRBJ2-4; D is possibly TRBD1 or TRBD2 (6 bases each). The CDR3 is 16 residues long. Germline V gene lookup returns CDR1 MGHRA and CDR2 YSYEKL. V was clipped by 1 base and J by 6 bases, with 16 bases between them. In nucleotides, the CDR3 is TGCGCCAGCAGCCAAGTGTGGGGGGCCGCTTTAAACATTCAGTACTTC. It encodes CASSQVWGAALNIQYF.

This clonotype has at least ten counts. The chain employs TRBV24-1 and TRBJ2-3; possibly TRBD2 for D (5 bases). V dropped 4 bases and J dropped 4 bases, with 8 bases sitting between them. CDR3 length: 13 residues. The germline V gene has CDR1 KGHDR and CDR2 SFDVKD. CDR3 protein: CATSELAADTQYF. The CDR3 DNA follows: TGTGCCACCAGTGAGCTAGCCGCAGATACGCAGTATTTT.

In its sample, this clonotype was seen a few times. The chain combines TRBV4-1 with TRBJ1-4; TRBD1 is a possible D gene (5 bases). The germline V and J ends were trimmed by 1 base and 4 bases, with 13 bases remaining between them. Germline V lookup: CDR1 MGHRA, CDR2 YSYEKL. The CDR3 is made up of 16 amino acids. As DNA, the CDR3 is TGCGCCAGCAGCCAAGTAAGGAGGGGCCGTAATGAAAAACTGTTTTTT. Translating it yields CASSQVRRGRNEKLFF.

The rearrangement links TRBV29-1 to TRBJ2-1, with D perhaps TRBD1 (6 bases). Trimming took off 4 bases at V and 3 bases at J, with 10 bases between the two ends. Germline V gene lookup returns CDR1 SQVTM and CDR2 ANQGSEA. The CDR3 extends over 13 amino acids. The CDR3 nucleotides read TGCAGCGTTGCCGGGACAATCTACAATGAGCAGTTCTTC. Translating gives CSVAGTIYNEQFF.

This chain joins TRBV20-1 and TRBJ1-2; possibly TRBD1 for D (6 bases). V gave up 2 bases and J gave up 4 bases, with 23 bases separating them. This CDR3 region has 17 residues. Germline V gene sequence: CDR1 DFQATT, CDR2 SNEGSKA (reference sequence). CDR3: CSARNPGTLRSLYGYTF. The CDR3 coding sequence is TGCAGTGCTAGAAACCCCGGGACACTCCGTTCACTCTATGGCTACACCTTC.

This chain uses TRBV12-3 or TRBV12-4 with TRBJ2-7, with D tentatively TRBD1 (6 bases). V shed 6 bases and J shed 7 bases, with 22 bases lying between them. This CDR3 has 15 amino acids. CDR3 residues: CASSPPGTNRGEQYF. Here the CDR3 DNA reads TGTGCCAGCAGCCCCCCCGGGACAAACCGGGGAGAGCAGTACTTC.

In this sample, this clonotype turned up a few times. The chain carries TRBV4-2 and TRBJ2-3; TRBD2 aligns across 7 bases. Germline loops: CDR1 LGHNA, CDR2 YNFKEQ. The ends lost 2 bases at V and 4 bases at J; junction bases unmatched: 6. The CDR3 consists of 15 residues. As DNA, the CDR3 is TGTGCCAGCAGCCAACAAGATCGGGGGGCAGATACGCAGTATTTT. It is translated as CASSQQDRGADTQYF.

The chain links TRBV24-1 to TRBJ2-4, with 7 nucleotides matching TRBD1. CDR3 length: 17 amino acids. Germline V CDR1 and CDR2: KGHDR, SFDVKD. Trimming removed 4 bases from V and 0 bases from J; junction bases left unmatched: 8. This chain's CDR3 is CATSDFRQGRAKNIQYF. The CDR3 nucleotides read TGTGCCACCAGTGACTTTAGACAGGGTAGAGCCAAAAACATTCAGTACTTC.

CDR3 sequence (DNA): TGTGCCAGCAGCAGTGCAGTCTACAATGAGCAGTTCTTC. Translation: CASSSAVYNEQFF. The chain is built from TRBV9 and TRBJ2-1; D not certain. CDR3 size: 13 residues. The V end lost 4 bases, the J end lost 3 bases, and 8 bases lay between the germline ends. CDR1 is SGDLS, CDR2 YYNGEE, per germline.

The gene calls are TRBV15 and TRBJ1-2, with D unclear. V lost 0 bases to trimming and J lost 5 bases, with 16 bases between them. Germline V gene sequence: CDR1 LNHNV, CDR2 YYDKDF (reference sequence). This CDR3 region has 16 residues. CDR3 amino acids: CATSRDTGPGDYGYTF. The CDR3 nucleotides are TGTGCCACCAGCAGAGACACCGGCCCCGGGGATTATGGCTACACCTTC.

The genes are TRBV6-1 and TRBJ1-2, with 9 positions matching TRBD1. The length of the CDR3 is 17 residues. Germline loops: CDR1 MNHNS, CDR2 SASEGT. With 6 bases clipped from V and 3 bases from J, the junction kept 14 bases outside the gene matches. The CDR3 reads CASSFTLDRGSYYGYTF. DNA for the CDR3: TGTGCCAGCAGCTTCACCTTAGACAGGGGGAGCTACTATGGCTACACCTTC.

The rearrangement joins TRBV4-1 to TRBJ2-5; D unclear. With the DNA end fitting TRBJ2-7 better, the J assignment may be wrong. From germline, CDR1 is MGHRA and CDR2 YSYEKL. The CDR3 is 15 residues long. As DNA, the CDR3 is TGCGCCAGCAGCCAAGTTTCGGGTATTCTCTACGAGCAGTACTTC. Translating gives CASSQVSGILYEQYF.

The chain uses TRBV20-1 and TRBJ1-2; a weak D match, TRBD1 (5 bases). This CDR3 has 11 residues. Germline-derived CDR1 and CDR2 are DFQATT and SNEGSKA (reference sequence). The ends were cut back, 7 bases at V and 6 bases at J, with 12 bases in the middle. The CDR3 coding sequence is TGCAGTGGGGTCACGGGGGATGGCTACACCTTC. It translates to CSGVTGDGYTF.

This sequence joins TRBV7-2 and TRBJ1-2; D is undetermined. With 5 bases removed from V and 4 bases from J, the gap between germline ends came to 14 bases. Germline-derived CDR1 and CDR2 are SGHTA and FQGNSA. CDR3 size: 14 residues. The CDR3 loop is CASSPDSGSYGYTF. The CDR3 DNA sequence: TGTGCCAGCAGCCCTGATTCGGGGTCCTATGGCTACACCTTC. The full variable domain, rest sourced from reference TRBV7-2 and TRBJ1-2, is GAGVSQSPSNKVTEKGKDVELRCDPISGHTALYWYRQSLGQGLEFLIYFQGNSAPDKSGLPSDRFSAERTGGSVSTLTIQRTQQEDSAVYLCASSPDSGSYGYTFGSGTRLTVV.

This chain links TRBV4-2 with TRBJ1-2; tentatively, D is TRBD1 (5 bases). Trimming shortened V by 0 bases and J by 7 bases, and 12 bases separated the two germline ends. The CDR3 is 14 amino acids. Per the germline V gene, CDR1 is LGHNA and CDR2 is YNFKEQ. Here the CDR3 DNA reads TGTGCCAGCAGCCAAGATCAGGGATGGAGTGGCTACACCTTC. Residues: CASSQDQGWSGYTF.

The CDR3 region is CASSSREGDSRPQHF. In nucleotides, the CDR3 is TGTGCCAGCAGCTCCCGCGAAGGAGATAGTCGGCCCCAGCATTTT. The V call is TRBV7-9, the J call TRBJ1-5; D remains ambiguous. Trimming cost V 4 bases and J 9 bases, with 19 bases left between them. From germline, CDR1 is SEHNR and CDR2 FQNEAQ (reference sequence). CDR3 length: 15 residues.

Comments on this clonotype: Relative to the germline gene, one junction end is altered; a read error may explain this. This sequence joins TRBV29-1 and TRBJ2-1; the match to TRBD1 covers 7 bases. This CDR3 region has 14 residues. Germline V gene lookup returns CDR1 SQVTM and CDR2 ANQGSEA. CDR3 DNA sequence: TGCAGCGTTGTGAGGGGGCGCTCCTACAATGAGCAGTTTTTC. This encodes CSVVRGRSYNEQFF.

The chain is built from TRBV20-1 and TRBJ2-5, with 12 positions matching TRBD2. Germline V gene sequence: CDR1 DFQATT, CDR2 SNEGSKA (reference sequence). The CDR3 consists of 15 residues. V trimming: 3 bases; J trimming: 7 bases; junction bases outside the gene matches: 9. CDR3 bases: TGCAGTGCTAGTACCGGACTAGCGGGGATATTGACCCAGTACTTC. Amino acids: CSASTGLAGILTQYF.

This chain links TRBV6-2 or TRBV6-3 with TRBJ2-7; 10 bases map to TRBD2. This CDR3 contains 14 residues. The germline V gene encodes CDR1 MNHEY and CDR2 SVGEGT. Unmatched junction bases numbered 4, after V lost 7 bases and J lost 1 base. CDR3 in DNA: TGTGCCAGCAAAGCAGCGGGAGGGTCCTACGAGCAGTACTTC. Residues: CASKAAGGSYEQYF.

The chain employs TRBV9 and TRBJ1-2, with 7 positions matching TRBD1. V shed 0 bases, J shed 7 bases, and the junction held 6 bases outside the gene matches. This CDR3 region has 14 residues. Germline-derived CDR1 and CDR2 are SGDLS and YYNGEE. The CDR3 coding sequence is TGTGCCAGCAGCGTAGGGGACAGCCCTAGTGGCTACACCTTC. Its translation is CASSVGDSPSGYTF.

The chain combines TRBV20-1 with TRBJ2-2, with D uncertain. CDR1 is DFQATT and CDR2 is SNEGSKA in the germline V gene (reference sequence). This CDR3 is 16 amino acids long. In DNA, the CDR3 is TGCAGCACTCCACGGCAGAGCCCTCAACCTACCGGGGAGCTGTTTTTT. Protein product: CSTPRQSPQPTGELFF.

This clonotype has more than one count but fewer than ten. V is TRBV7-9 and J is TRBJ1-4; 7 positions agree with TRBD1. Germline CDR1 is SEHNR and CDR2 is FQNEAQ (reference sequence). With V trimmed by 1 base and J by 11 bases, 1 base remained unmatched. This CDR3 has 12 amino acids. The CDR3 sequence is CASSLEQGKLFF. DNA for the CDR3: TGTGCCAGCAGCTTAGAACAGGGGAAACTGTTTTTT.